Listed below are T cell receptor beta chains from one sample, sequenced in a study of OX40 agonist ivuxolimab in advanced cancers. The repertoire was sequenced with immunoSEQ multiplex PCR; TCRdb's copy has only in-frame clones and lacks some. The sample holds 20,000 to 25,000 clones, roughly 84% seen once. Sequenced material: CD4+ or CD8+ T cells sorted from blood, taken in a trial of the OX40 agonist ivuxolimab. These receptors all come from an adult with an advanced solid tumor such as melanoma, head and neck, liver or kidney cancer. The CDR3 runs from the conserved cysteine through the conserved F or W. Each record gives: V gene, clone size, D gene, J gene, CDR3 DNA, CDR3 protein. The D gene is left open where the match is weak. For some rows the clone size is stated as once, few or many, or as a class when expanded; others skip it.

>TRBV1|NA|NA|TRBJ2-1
TGCGCCAGCAGCCACGACTATTACAATGAGCAGTTCTTC
CASSHDYYNEQFF
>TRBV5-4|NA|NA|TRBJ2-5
TGTGCCAGCAGCCCCCCAGGGTTACATTTGCAAGAGACCCAGTACTTC
CASSPPGLHLQETQYF
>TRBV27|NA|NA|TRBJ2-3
TGTGCCAGCAGGCCCTCAACCAGGAGCACAGATACGCAGTATTTT
CASRPSTRSTDTQYF
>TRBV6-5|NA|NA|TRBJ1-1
TGTGCCAGCAAGGACCCCCTGGTGCAAGCTTTCTTT
CASKDPLVQAFF
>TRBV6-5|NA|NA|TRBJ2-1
TGTGCCAGCAGTTTGTGGAAAACCTCCTACAATGAGCAGTTCTTC
CASSLWKTSYNEQFF
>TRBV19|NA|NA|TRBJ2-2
TGTGCCAGTAGTCACAGGGCTAACACCGGGGAGCTGTTTTTT
CASSHRANTGELFF
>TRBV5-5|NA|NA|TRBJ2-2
TGTGCCAGCAGCTTGTTCGGAGGGACGAACACCGGGGAGCTGTTTTTT
CASSLFGGTNTGELFF
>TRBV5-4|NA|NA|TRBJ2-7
TGTGCCAGCAGCTTGGCCCCGTCGGAGCAGTACTTC
CASSLAPSEQYF
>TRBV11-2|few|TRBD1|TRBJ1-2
TGTGCCAGCAGCCCCCTGGACAGGGTTAACTATGGCTACACCTTC
CASSPLDRVNYGYTF
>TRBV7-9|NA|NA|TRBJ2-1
TGTGCCAGCAGCCCCCTCGGGGAAAGCTCCTACAATGAGCAGTTCTTC
CASSPLGESSYNEQFF
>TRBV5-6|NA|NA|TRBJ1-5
TGTGCCAGCAGCCCTAGGTCGAAGAATCAGCCCCAGCATTTT
CASSPRSKNQPQHF
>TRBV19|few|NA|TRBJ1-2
TGTGCCAGTAGTATAGGAGGGGAGCTCACCTTC
CASSIGGELTF
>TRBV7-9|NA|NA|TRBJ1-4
TGTGCCAGCAGCCCCCGTTCAAACTTAGGACTGTTTTTT
CASSPRSNLGLFF
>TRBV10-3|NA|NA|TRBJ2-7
TGTGCCATCACCGACGTCGGCAGCACCTACGAGCAGTACTTC
CAITDVGSTYEQYF
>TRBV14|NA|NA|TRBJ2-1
TGTGCCAGCAGCTTGAAAGGCTACAATGAGCAGTTCTTC
CASSLKGYNEQFF
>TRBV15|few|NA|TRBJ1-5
TGTGCCACCAGCAGAGTGGAAGGGAATCAGCCCCAGCATTTT
CATSRVEGNQPQHF
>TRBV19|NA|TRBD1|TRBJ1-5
TGTGCCAGTAGTTCCTGGACAGGAAACAATCAGCCCCAGCATTTT
CASSSWTGNNQPQHF
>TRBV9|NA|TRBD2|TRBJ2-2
TGTGCCAGCAGCGGCGGGACTAGTTACACCGGGGAGCTGTTTTTT
CASSGGTSYTGELFF
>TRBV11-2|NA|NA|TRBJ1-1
TGTGCCAGCAGCTTAGAACGGGGACTCGACACTGAAGCTTTCTTT
CASSLERGLDTEAFF
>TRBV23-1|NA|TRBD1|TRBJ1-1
TGCGCCAGCAGTCAGCCTGCTCCCGGACAGGCGTTAATGAACACTGAAGCTTTCTTT
CASSQPAPGQALMNTEAFF
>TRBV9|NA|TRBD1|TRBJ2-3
TGTGCCAGCAGCAGATCCGGGACAGGGGCAGATACGCAGTATTTT
CASSRSGTGADTQYF
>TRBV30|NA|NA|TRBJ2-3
TGTGCCCAAACGGCGGAAATGAGGGCAGATACGCAGTATTTT
CAQTAEMRADTQYF
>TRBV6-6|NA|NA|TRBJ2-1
TGTGCCAGCAGTTCCCGCGTGAGCTCCTACAATGAGCAGTTCTTC
CASSSRVSSYNEQFF
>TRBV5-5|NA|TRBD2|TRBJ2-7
TGTGCCAGCAGCCTCGGGACTATTCTGGCTGAGCAGTACTTC
CASSLGTILAEQYF
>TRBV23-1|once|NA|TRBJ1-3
TGCGCCAGCAGTCTAGGCAGGGGCTCTGGAAACACCATATATTTT
CASSLGRGSGNTIYF
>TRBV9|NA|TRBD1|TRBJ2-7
TGTGCCAGCAGCTTGACAGGGGAAAACTCCTACGAGCAGTACTTC
CASSLTGENSYEQYF
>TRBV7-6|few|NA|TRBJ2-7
TGTGCCAGCAGCTCGTGGACAGCCTACGAGCAGTACTTC
CASSSWTAYEQYF
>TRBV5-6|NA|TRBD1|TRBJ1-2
TGTGCCAGCAGCTTGGCCTCTGGAAGGGGGCTGGGGGGCTACACCTTC
CASSLASGRGLGGYTF
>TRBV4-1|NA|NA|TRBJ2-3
TGCGCCAGCAGCCAAGTTCTCCGGCGGTACGGCACAGATACGCAGTATTTT
CASSQVLRRYGTDTQYF
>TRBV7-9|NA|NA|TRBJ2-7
TGTGCCAGCAGCTTAGATCGGGCGTCCGACGAGCAGTACTTC
CASSLDRASDEQYF
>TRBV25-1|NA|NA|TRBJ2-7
TGTGCCAGCAGTGAGGACAGCTCCTACGAGCAGTACTTC
CASSEDSSYEQYF
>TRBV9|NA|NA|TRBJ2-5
TGTGCCAGCAGCGTAGAGGGTCGGCAAGAGACCCAGTACTTC
CASSVEGRQETQYF
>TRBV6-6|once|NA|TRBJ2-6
TGTGCCAGCAGCCCAGGTGGGGCCTCTGGGGCCAACGTCCTGACTTTC
CASSPGGASGANVLTF
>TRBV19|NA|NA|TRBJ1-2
TGTGCCAGTAAGTTGGACGTCATCATCCTCTCTGGCTACACCTTC
CASKLDVIILSGYTF
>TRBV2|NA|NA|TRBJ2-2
TGTGCCAGCAGTGAGCTGGACAATTCCGGGGAGCTGTTTTTT
CASSELDNSGELFF
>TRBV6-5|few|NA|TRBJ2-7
TGTGCCAGCAGCAACGGGCCGGATAAACTCTACGAGCAGTACTTC
CASSNGPDKLYEQYF
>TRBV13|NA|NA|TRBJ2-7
TGTGCCAGCAGCTTAGTAGGGTTCAACGAGCAGTACTTC
CASSLVGFNEQYF
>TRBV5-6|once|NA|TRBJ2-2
TGTGCCAGCAGCTTGGACGGGCACGGGGAGCTGTTTTTT
CASSLDGHGELFF
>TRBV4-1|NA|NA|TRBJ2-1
TGCGCCAGCAGCTTGCGGCAGGGGAGCGACAATGAGCAGTTCTTC
CASSLRQGSDNEQFF
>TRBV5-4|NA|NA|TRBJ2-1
TGTGCCAGCAGCTTGTCAAGGGGCTCCTACAATGAGCAGTTCTTC
CASSLSRGSYNEQFF
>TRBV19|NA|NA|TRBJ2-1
TGTGCCAGTAGTGGAATCGGCGGGCGCATCTGCAATGAGCAGTTCTTC
CASSGIGGRICNEQFF
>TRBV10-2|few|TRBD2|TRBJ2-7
TGCGCCAGCAGTGAGTCAGCGGGAGGGCCCGACGAGCAGTACTTC
CASSESAGGPDEQYF
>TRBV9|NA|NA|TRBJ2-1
TGTGCCAGCAGCGTTGGACCTGGGGATGAGCAGTTCTTC
CASSVGPGDEQFF
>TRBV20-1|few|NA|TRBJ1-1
TGCAGTGCTACTCCCAGGGTTGAAGCTTTCTTT
CSATPRVEAFF
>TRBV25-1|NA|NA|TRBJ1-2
TGTGCCAGCAGTGAATATATGGTTGACTATGGCTACACCTTC
CASSEYMVDYGYTF
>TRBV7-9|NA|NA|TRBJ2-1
TGTGCCAGCAGCTTATACGTAGGGATCTCCTACAATGAGCAGTTCTTC
CASSLYVGISYNEQFF
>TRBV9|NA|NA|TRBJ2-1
TGTGCCAGCAGCGTAGCTACGTCGGGGAATGAGCAGTTCTTC
CASSVATSGNEQFF
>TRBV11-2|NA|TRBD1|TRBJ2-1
TGTGCCAGCAGCTTAGCCTCGACAGGGTACAATGAGCAGTTCTTC
CASSLASTGYNEQFF
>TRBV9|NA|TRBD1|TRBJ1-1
TGTGCCAGCAGCTTGGGGGACAGGGGTACTGAAGCTTTCTTT
CASSLGDRGTEAFF
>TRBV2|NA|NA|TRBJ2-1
TGTGCCAGCAGACCCCTAGTTTACAATGAGCAGTTCTTC
CASRPLVYNEQFF
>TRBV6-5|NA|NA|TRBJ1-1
TGTGCCAGCAGTTACGATCTCGGGGTAAACACTGAAGCTTTCTTT
CASSYDLGVNTEAFF
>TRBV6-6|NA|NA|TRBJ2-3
TGTGCCAGCAGCCCAACCTCGTCCGATACGCAGTATTTT
CASSPTSSDTQYF
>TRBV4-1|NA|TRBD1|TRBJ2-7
TGCGCCAGCAGCCAAGGACAGGGAATCTACGAGCAGTACTTC
CASSQGQGIYEQYF
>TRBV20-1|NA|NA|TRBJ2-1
TGCAGTAAGGACTACAACAATGAGCAGTTCTTC
CSKDYNNEQFF